This is a list of T cell receptor beta chains from one sample in a study of blood T cell repertoires in COVID-19. Generated by immunoSEQ multiplex PCR, the TCRdb table keeps only in-frame clones and is missing some. This sample has tens of thousands of clones, with around 93% found just once. The sample comprised peripheral blood. These receptors all come from a man aged 50 to 60 with acute or convalescent COVID-19. Each CDR3 is given with its conserved first and last residue. The D gene is left open where the match is weak. The size of a clone is reported for some rows only, either as once, few or many, or as a class for expanded clones.

>-|-|TRBJ1-4|TRBV5-1
TGCGCCAGCAGCTTGGACAGGGTCGGTGAAAAACTGTTTTTT
CASSLDRVGEKLFF
>TRBD1|-|TRBJ1-1|TRBV5-1
TGCGCCAGCAGCTTTGGGGACAGGGGGACAACTGAAGCTTTCTTT
CASSFGDRGTTEAFF
>TRBD2|-|TRBJ2-1|TRBV11-3
TGTGCCAGCAGCTCCCGCCCTAGCGGGGGGGCCCACAATGAGCAGTTCTTC
CASSSRPSGGAHNEQFF
>-|-|TRBJ2-1|TRBV18
TGTGCCAGCTCACCCGGACTTGGGGAGCAGTTCTTC
CASSPGLGEQFF
>-|-|TRBJ2-6|TRBV12-3/TRBV12-4
TGTGCCAGCTGCCGGGGGGCCAACGTCCTGACTTTC
CASCRGANVLTF
>-|-|TRBJ2-1|TRBV19
TGTGCCAGTAGTATAGTGGCAGGTGAGCAGTTCTTC
CASSIVAGEQFF
>TRBD2|-|TRBJ2-5|TRBV25-1
TGTGCCAGCAGTTCCGGGGGGAAGGAAGGAGAGACCCAGTACTTC
CASSSGGKEGETQYF
>TRBD1|-|TRBJ2-2|TRBV29-1
TGCAGCGTTTATCCGGGACAGGGCAGGACCGGGGAGCTGTTTTTT
CSVYPGQGRTGELFF
>-|-|TRBJ1-1|TRBV24-1
TGTGCCACCAGTGATTCGACTGCACTGAACACTGAAGCTTTCTTT
CATSDSTALNTEAFF
>TRBD1|-|TRBJ1-2|TRBV29-1
TGCAGCGTAGGACAGGGGGTGAACTATGGCTACACCTTC
CSVGQGVNYGYTF
>TRBD1|few|TRBJ1-2|TRBV28
TGTGCCAGCAGTGCAACCGGGACAGGGAACTATGGCTACACCTTC
CASSATGTGNYGYTF
>TRBD2|-|TRBJ2-7|TRBV6-2/TRBV6-3
TGTGCCAGCAGTTACGCGGGGGGCTCTCTCTCCTACGAGCAGTACTTC
CASSYAGGSLSYEQYF